This T cell receptor (beta chain) was retrieved from a study of cytomegalovirus exposure and HLA in healthy donors. The V end lost 5 bases, the J end lost 0 bases, and 16 bases lay between the germline ends. Germline-derived CDR1 and CDR2 are SNHLY and FYNNEI. The CDR3 is 17 amino acids. In its sample, this clone was seen once. Primers for the PCR totalled 60 Vbeta and 13 Jbeta. Only in-frame clones appear in the TCRdb table, and some are missing; sequencing was by immunoSEQ multiplex PCR. Here the sample spans about 140,000 clones, about 80% being singletons. This TCR derives from a woman aged 60-75 years in good health and CMV-seropositive. The sample consisted of PBMCs. The chain is built from TRBV2 and TRBJ2-2; perhaps TRBD2 as D (6 bases). CDR3 in DNA: TGTGCCAGCAGTTTAATGCCGGGACTGACGAACACCGGGGAGCTGTTTTTT. It codes for CASSLMPGLTNTGELFF.